One and the same sample provided the 9 T cell receptor beta chains below, sequenced in a study of control samples from healthy donors and cancer patients. This table comes from immunoSEQ multiplex PCR, and its TCRdb copy is limited to in-frame clones, with some not included. The data show over 150,000 clones, less than 95% seen once. Sequenced material: PBMCs. The receptors here all came from a man in his 60s with colorectal cancer.

The DNA for the CDR3 is TGTGCCAGCAGCTTTAAGGGACAGTACTATAATTCACCCCTCCACTTT. It encodes CASSFKGQYYNSPLHF. J is TRBJ1-6 and V is TRBV6-4; 7 nucleotides line up with TRBD1. Germline loops: CDR1 MRHNA, CDR2 SNTAGT. The V gene end was trimmed by 6 bases and the J gene end by 3 bases; junction bases not matched to a gene: 8. There are 16 residues in the CDR3.

The genes are TRBV29-1 and TRBJ1-1; D might be TRBD1 (6 bases). Trimming removed 5 bases from V and 3 bases from J, with 10 bases in between. In germline, CDR1 is SQVTM, CDR2 ANQGSEA. There are 12 residues in the CDR3. The CDR3 DNA sequence: TGCAGCGTTACGACAGGCCACACTGAAGCTTTCTTT. Protein sequence: CSVTTGHTEAFF. Together with reference TRBV29-1 and TRBJ1-1, the CDR3 gives the full variable domain: SAVISQKPSRDICQRGTSLTIQCQVDSQVTMMFWYRQQPGQSLTLIATANQGSEATYESGFVIDKFPISRPNLTFSTLTVSNMSPEDSSIYLCSVTTGHTEAFFGQGTRLTVV.

The chain joins TRBV5-4 to TRBJ2-5; either TRBD1 or TRBD2 may fit D (6 bases each). The V end was cut by 2 bases, the J end by 11 bases, with 22 bases between. The CDR3 covers 15 residues. CDR1 and CDR2 from the germline V gene are SGHNT and YYREEE (reference sequence). The CDR3 coding sequence is TGTGCCAGCAGCTTAGAGGACCGCCGAGGGGGGCCTCAGTACTTC. Translation gives CASSLEDRRGGPQYF. The entire variable domain, with the rest obtained from reference TRBV5-4 and TRBJ2-5, is as follows: ETGVTQSPTHLIKTRGQQVTLRCSSQSGHNTVSWYQQALGQGPQFIFQYYREEENGRGNFPPRFSGLQFPNYSSELNVNALELDDSALYLCASSLEDRRGGPQYFGPGTRLLVL.

DNA for the CDR3: TGCAGCGTTGAGTCCCTAACTATTCGGCAGTTCTTC. Translating it yields CSVESLTIRQFF. The rearrangement uses TRBV29-1 and TRBJ2-1; D gene ambiguous. The V gene lost 3 bases and the J gene lost 12 bases, with 15 bases spanning the gap. Germline V lookup: CDR1 SQVTM, CDR2 ANQGSEA. The CDR3 has 12 amino acids.

This clone has only one observation. The chain couples TRBV11-3 to TRBJ2-3; TRBD2 agrees at 16 bases. The V segment lost 4 bases and the J segment 9 bases; nucleotides outside the gene matches: 1. The CDR3 totals 14 residues. CDR1 is SGHNT, CDR2 YENEEA, per germline. The CDR3 loop reads CASSSGLAGGTQYF. The CDR3 nucleotides read TGTGCCAGCAGCTCGGGACTAGCGGGGGGGACGCAGTATTTT.

This chain connects TRBV4-2 to TRBJ2-5; the match to TRBD2 covers 10 bases. This CDR3 region has 17 residues. V dropped 4 bases and J dropped 5; count of bases not matched to a gene: 13. Per the germline V gene, CDR1 is LGHNA and CDR2 is YNFKEQ. CDR3 sequence reads: CASSPSGGSGGYETQYF. CDR3 in DNA: TGTGCCAGCAGCCCGAGCGGAGGTAGCGGGGGGTATGAGACCCAGTACTTC.

To note about this clone: Other DNA sequences from this sample encode an identical CDR3 as well. The chain employs TRBV20-1 and TRBJ2-5, with D perhaps TRBD1 or TRBD2 (5 bases each). Per the germline V gene, CDR1 is DFQATT and CDR2 is SNEGSKA (reference sequence). CDR3 length: 11 residues. V was trimmed by 1 base and J by 5 bases, leaving 5 bases between them. CDR3 nucleotide sequence: TGCAGTGCTAGAGGGGGGGAGACCCAGTACTTC. Translating it yields CSARGGETQYF.

The chain combines TRBV19 with TRBJ2-5; 7 nucleotides align to TRBD1. The CDR3 consists of 14 residues. V lost 5 bases to trimming and J lost 5 bases; unmatched junction nucleotides: 8. CDR1 and CDR2 from the germline V gene are LNHDA and SQIVND (reference sequence). CDR3 DNA sequence: TGTGCCAGTAGTGACAGGGCACGATGGGAGACCCAGTACTTC. Protein sequence: CASSDRARWETQYF.

The chain links TRBV10-1 to TRBJ2-7; 7 nucleotides match TRBD1. The CDR3 is 13 amino acids. Germline V gives CDR1 WNHNN, CDR2 SYGVQD (reference sequence). With V trimmed by 3 bases and J by 4 bases, 3 bases remained unmatched. As DNA, the CDR3 is TGCGCCAGCAGTGATGGGACAGCTTACGAGCAGTACTTC. Amino acid sequence: CASSDGTAYEQYF.